What follows is one T cell receptor beta chain and its context. These data belong to a study of blood T cell repertoires in COVID-19. Background on the study: Donors in the United States, Italy and Spain gave samples during acute or convalescent COVID-19.

Germline-derived CDR1 and CDR2 are MNHEY and SMNVEV (reference sequence). Trimming left V 3 bases short and J 4 bases short, with 18 bases between. The length of the CDR3 is 17 residues. Methods used by the authors: Amplified reference gene primers provided the basis for estimating nucleated cell counts. Produced via immunoSEQ multiplex PCR; TCRdb's table is partial and in-frame only. Clonal size and the V and J genes are those of that table, whereas D and trimming came from the DNA. The table has about 480,000 clones, 88% seen once. Two negative PCRs, clearance, or symptom resolution characterized the recovered Cohort 3 donors.

This clonotype was sampled from a woman aged 40 to 50 who had recovered from COVID-19. The V and J genes are TRBV27 and TRBJ2-2; D might be TRBD2 (7 bases). The sequenced sample consisted of PBMCs or T cells enriched from blood (not recorded which). The CDR3 spells CASSLFFGGRITGELFF. As DNA, the CDR3 is TGTGCCAGCAGTTTGTTCTTCGGGGGGCGGATCACCGGGGAGCTGTTTTTT.